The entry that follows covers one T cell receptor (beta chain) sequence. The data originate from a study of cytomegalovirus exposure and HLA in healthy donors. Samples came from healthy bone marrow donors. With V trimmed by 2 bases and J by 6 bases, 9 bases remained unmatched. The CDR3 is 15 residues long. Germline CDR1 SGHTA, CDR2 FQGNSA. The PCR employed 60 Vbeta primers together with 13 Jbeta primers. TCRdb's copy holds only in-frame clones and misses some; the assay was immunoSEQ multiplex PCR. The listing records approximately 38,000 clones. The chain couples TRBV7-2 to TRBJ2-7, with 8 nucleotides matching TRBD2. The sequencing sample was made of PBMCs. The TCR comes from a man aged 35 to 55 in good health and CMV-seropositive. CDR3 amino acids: CASSLQAGALREQYF. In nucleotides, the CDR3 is TGTGCCAGCAGCTTACAAGCGGGAGCTCTTCGCGAGCAGTACTTC.